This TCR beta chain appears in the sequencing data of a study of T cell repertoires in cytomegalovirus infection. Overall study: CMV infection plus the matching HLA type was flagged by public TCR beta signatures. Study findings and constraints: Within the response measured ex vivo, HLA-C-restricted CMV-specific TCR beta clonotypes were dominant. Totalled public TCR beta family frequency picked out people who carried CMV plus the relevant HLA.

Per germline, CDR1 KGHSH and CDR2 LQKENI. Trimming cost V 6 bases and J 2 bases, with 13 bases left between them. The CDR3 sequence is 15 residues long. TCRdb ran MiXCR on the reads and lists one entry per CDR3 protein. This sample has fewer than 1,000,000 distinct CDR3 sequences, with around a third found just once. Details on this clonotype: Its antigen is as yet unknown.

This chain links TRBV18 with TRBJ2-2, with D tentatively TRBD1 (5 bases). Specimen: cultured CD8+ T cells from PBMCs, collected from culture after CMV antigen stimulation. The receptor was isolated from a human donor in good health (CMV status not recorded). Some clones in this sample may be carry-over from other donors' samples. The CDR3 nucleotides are TGTGCCAGCTCCAGCACCAGGGCAAACACCGGGGAGCTGTTTTTT. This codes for CASSSTRANTGELFF.